This entry is about one T cell receptor (beta chain). Its antigen is as yet unknown. Sequenced by immunoSEQ multiplex PCR; TCRdb stores in-frame clones only, minus some. The sample lists 100,000 to 150,000 clones, about 90% occurring once. This sample was taken from a study of T cell responses to AZD1222 COVID-19 vaccine. At the level of the study: Pooling covered second doses at about 4 or about 12 weeks.

CDR1 is LGHDT, CDR2 YNNKEL, per germline (reference sequence). Trimming pared 1 base from V and 3 bases from J, leaving 7 bases between. This CDR3 is 13 amino acids long. The study's findings and limits: Spike-specific TCR breadth and depth grew following two AZD1222 doses. The study reported that nearly half of spike-specific TCRs target unmutated variant regions.

Sequenced here: peripheral blood, sampled on day 0 of AZD1222 vaccination. This receptor was taken from an adult in good health. This chain links TRBV3-1 (or the pseudogene TRBV3-2) with TRBJ2-7; either TRBD1 or TRBD2 may supply D (5 bases each). CDR3 in amino acids: CASSQGGGYEQYF. The CDR3 DNA follows: TGTGCCAGCAGCCAAGGTGGGGGCTACGAGCAGTACTTC.